This T cell receptor beta chain stems from a study of spatial heterogeneity in lung cancer. Time point specified: blood at routine non-recurrence follow-up after resection. The presence of a unique molecular identifier marked each TCR cDNA molecule. TCRdb reprocessed the 5' RACE reads with MiXCR, giving one entry per CDR3 protein. This table has 35,000 to 45,000 distinct CDR3 sequences, 20% to 25% appearing once. This clonotype was seen more than once but under ten times. Germline V CDR1 and CDR2: DFQATT, SNEGSKA (reference sequence). V gave up 2 bases and J gave up 0 bases, with 8 bases separating them. This CDR3 spans 14 amino acids.

J is TRBJ2-1 and V is TRBV20-1; D unclear. The sequencing here drew on PBMCs, taken at follow-up. The TCR comes from a female donor with early-stage non-small cell lung cancer. CDR3 protein: CSARRRYSYNEQFF. The CDR3 DNA is TGCAGTGCTAGAAGGCGATACTCCTACAATGAGCAGTTCTTC.